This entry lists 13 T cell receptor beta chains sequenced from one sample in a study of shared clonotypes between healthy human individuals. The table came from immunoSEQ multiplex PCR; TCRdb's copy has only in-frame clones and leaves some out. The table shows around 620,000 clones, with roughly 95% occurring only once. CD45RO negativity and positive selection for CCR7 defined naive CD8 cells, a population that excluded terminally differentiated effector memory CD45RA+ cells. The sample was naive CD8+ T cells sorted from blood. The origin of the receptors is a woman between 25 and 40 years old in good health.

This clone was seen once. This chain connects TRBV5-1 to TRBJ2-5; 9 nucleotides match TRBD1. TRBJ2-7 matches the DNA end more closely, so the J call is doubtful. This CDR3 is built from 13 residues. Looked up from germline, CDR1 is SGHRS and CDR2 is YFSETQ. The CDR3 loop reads CASSMTGGYEQYF. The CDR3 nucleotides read TGCGCCAGCAGCATGACAGGGGGCTACGAGCAGTACTTC.

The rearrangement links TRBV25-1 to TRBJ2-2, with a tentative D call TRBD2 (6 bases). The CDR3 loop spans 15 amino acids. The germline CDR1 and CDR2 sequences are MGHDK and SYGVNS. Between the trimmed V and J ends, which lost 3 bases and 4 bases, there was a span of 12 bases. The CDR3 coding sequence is TGTGCCAGCAGTGATACACGCGGGGCCACCGGGGAGCTGTTTTTT. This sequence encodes CASSDTRGATGELFF.

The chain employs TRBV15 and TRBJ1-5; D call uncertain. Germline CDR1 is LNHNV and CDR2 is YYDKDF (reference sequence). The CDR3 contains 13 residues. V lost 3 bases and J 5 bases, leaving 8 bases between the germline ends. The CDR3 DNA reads TGTGCCACCAGCAGTCAAGGGTATCAGCCCCAGCATTTT. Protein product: CATSSQGYQPQHF.

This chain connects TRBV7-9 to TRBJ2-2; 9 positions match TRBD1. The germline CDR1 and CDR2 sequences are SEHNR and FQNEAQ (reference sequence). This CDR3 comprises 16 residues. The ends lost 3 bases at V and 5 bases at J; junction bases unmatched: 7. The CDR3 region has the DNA TGTGCCAGCAGCTTTACCGGGACAGGGTTTACCGGGGAGCTGTTTTTT. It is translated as CASSFTGTGFTGELFF.

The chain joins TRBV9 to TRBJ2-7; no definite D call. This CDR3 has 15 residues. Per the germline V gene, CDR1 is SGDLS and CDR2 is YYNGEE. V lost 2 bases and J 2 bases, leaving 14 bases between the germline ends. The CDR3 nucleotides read TGTGCCAGCAGCGTTGCTTCCCAGCTCGCCTACGAGCAGTACTTC. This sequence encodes CASSVASQLAYEQYF. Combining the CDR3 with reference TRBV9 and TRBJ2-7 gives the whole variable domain DSGVTQTPKHLITATGQRVTLRCSPRSGDLSVYWYQQSLDQGLQFLIQYYNGEERAKGNILERFSAQQFPDLHSELNLSSLELGDSALYFCASSVASQLAYEQYFGPGTRLTVT.

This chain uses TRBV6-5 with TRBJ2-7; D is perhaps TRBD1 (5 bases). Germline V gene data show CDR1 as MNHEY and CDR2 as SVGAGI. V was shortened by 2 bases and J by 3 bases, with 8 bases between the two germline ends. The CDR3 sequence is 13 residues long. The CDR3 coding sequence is TGTGCCAGCAGTTACGACAGTTTCTACGAGCAGTACTTC. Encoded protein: CASSYDSFYEQYF.

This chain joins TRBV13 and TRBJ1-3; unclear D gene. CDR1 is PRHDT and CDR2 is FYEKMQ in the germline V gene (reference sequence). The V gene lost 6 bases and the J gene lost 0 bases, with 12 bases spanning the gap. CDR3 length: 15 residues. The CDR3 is CASSRGPVSGNTIYF. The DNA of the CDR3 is TGTGCCAGCAGTAGAGGACCGGTCTCTGGAAACACCATATATTTT.

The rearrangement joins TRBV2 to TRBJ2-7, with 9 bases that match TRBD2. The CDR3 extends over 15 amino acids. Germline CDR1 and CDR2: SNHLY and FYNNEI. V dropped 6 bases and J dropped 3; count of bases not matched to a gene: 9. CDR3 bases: TGTGCCAGCAGCGACTACTCGACTAGCGGCTACGAGCAGTACTTC. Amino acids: CASSDYSTSGYEQYF.

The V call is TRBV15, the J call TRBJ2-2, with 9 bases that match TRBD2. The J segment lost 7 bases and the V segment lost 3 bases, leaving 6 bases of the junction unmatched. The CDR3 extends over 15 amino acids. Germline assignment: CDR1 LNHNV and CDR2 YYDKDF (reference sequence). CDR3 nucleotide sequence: TGTGCCACCAGCAGGGCTAGCGGGAAGGGCGGGGAGCTGTTTTTT. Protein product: CATSRASGKGGELFF.

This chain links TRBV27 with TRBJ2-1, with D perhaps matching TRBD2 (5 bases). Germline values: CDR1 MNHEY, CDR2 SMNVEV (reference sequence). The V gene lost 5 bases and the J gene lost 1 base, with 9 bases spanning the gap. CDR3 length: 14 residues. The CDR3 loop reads CASSVTTSYNEQFF. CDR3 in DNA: TGTGCCAGCAGTGTGACTACATCCTACAATGAGCAGTTCTTC.

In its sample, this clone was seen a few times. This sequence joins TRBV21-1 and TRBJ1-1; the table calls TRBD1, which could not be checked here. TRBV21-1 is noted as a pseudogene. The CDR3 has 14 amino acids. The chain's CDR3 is CASSAGQQNTEAFF. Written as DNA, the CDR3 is TGTGCCAGCAGCGCGGGACAGCAGAACACTGAAGCTTTCTTT.

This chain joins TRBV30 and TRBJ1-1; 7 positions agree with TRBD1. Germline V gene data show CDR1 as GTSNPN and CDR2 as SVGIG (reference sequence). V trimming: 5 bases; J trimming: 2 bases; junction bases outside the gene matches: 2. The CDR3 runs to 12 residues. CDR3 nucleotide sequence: TGTGCCTGGGGGACAGATAACACTGAAGCTTTCTTT. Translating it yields CAWGTDNTEAFF.

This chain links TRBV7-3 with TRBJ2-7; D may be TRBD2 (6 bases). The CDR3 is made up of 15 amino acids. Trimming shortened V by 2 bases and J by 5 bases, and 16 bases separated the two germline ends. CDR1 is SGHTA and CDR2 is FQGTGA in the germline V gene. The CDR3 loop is CASSLSGTALNEQYF. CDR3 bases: TGTGCCAGCAGCTTATCGGGGACTGCTCTAAACGAGCAGTACTTC. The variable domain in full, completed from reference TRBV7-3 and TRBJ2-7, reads GAGVSQTPSNKVTEKGKYVELRCDPISGHTALYWYRQSLGQGPEFLIYFQGTGAADDSGLPNDRFFAVRPEGSVSTLKIQRTERGDSAVYLCASSLSGTALNEQYFGPGTRLTVT.